This T cell receptor (beta chain) was sequenced for a study of Graves' ophthalmopathy and Graves' hyperthyroidism. Overall study context: Peripheral blood collection took place at initial diagnosis, before any treatment. Study-wide findings and caveats: In blood, most expanded thyroid clonotypes above 0.001 frequency were also detected.

TCR beta CDR3 amplification used RNA transcripts. First-round RT-PCR relied on HTBI primers, and a second-round multiplex PCR came next. One entry per CDR3 protein results from TCRdb running MiXCR on the multiplex PCR reads. Here the sample spans hundreds of thousands of distinct CDR3 sequences, about 38% being singletons. Ophthalmopathy was moderately-to-severely active, CAS at least 3, NOSPECS at least 4, lasting under 3 months. The study excluded patients with other autoimmune diseases, uncontrolled infections, pregnancy or lactation. Many counts were recorded for this clonotype. Its antigen is currently unknown. CDR3 length equals 14 residues. V dropped 5 bases and J dropped 4; count of bases not matched to a gene: 7. Germline V lookup: CDR1 LNHDA, CDR2 SQIVND (reference sequence).

The sequence came from an adult man with Graves' ophthalmopathy. J is TRBJ2-7 and V is TRBV19, with 8 bases that match TRBD1. The sample taken for sequencing was peripheral blood. The CDR3 bases are TGTGCCAGTAGTGCCGGACAGGGAAAATACGAGCAGTACTTC. It encodes CASSAGQGKYEQYF.